This T cell receptor (beta chain) was documented in a study of cytomegalovirus exposure and HLA in healthy donors. Germline V gives CDR1 LNHDA, CDR2 SQIVND (reference sequence). V dropped 3 bases and J dropped 0 bases, with 12 bases sitting between them. CDR3 length equals 16 residues. PCR primers comprised 60 Vbeta and 13 Jbeta primers. Sequenced by immunoSEQ multiplex PCR; TCRdb stores in-frame clones only, minus some. The listing contains about 200,000 clones. The sample taken for sequencing was PBMCs. This chain links TRBV19 with TRBJ1-5, with D possibly being TRBD1 (6 bases). This TCR was recovered from a boy between 10 and 17 years old in good health and CMV-seronegative. CDR3 residues: CASSIPTGGSNQPQHF. The DNA for the CDR3 is TGTGCCAGTAGTATCCCGACAGGCGGTAGCAATCAGCCCCAGCATTTT. Filled out from reference TRBV19 and TRBJ1-5, the complete variable domain reads DGGITQSPKYLFRKEGQNVTLSCEQNLNHDAMYWYRQDPGQGLRLIYYSQIVNDFQKGDIAEGYSVSREKKESFPLTVTSAQKNPTAFYLCASSIPTGGSNQPQHFGDGTRLSIL.